Below are 3 T cell receptor beta chains sequenced from a single sample in a study of vaccination and CD4 T cells after COVID-19. The treatment is: approximately 9-day PBMC culture with coronavirus spike peptide pools or control peptides (ViraFEST assay). Scientists ran DNA taken from cultured CD4+ T cells through the Oncomine TCR Beta short-read assay for sequencing. A single record per CDR3 protein comes from TCRdb applying MiXCR to the PCR reads. This sample has over 3,500 distinct CDR3 sequences; about 19% occur once, and the top ten carry roughly 18%. No antigens are known for them. The sample taken for sequencing was CD4+ T cells from blood, cultured in vitro. The receptor source for this set is a human donor who had recovered from COVID-19.

Here the CDR3 reads CASSRGTAQETQYF. As DNA, the CDR3 is TGTGCCAGCAGTCGTGGGACAGCACAAGAGACCCAGTACTTC. The chain links TRBV6-1 to TRBJ2-5; 7 nucleotides align to TRBD1. Germline loops: CDR1 MNHNS, CDR2 SASEGT. This CDR3 has 14 amino acids. The V gene end was trimmed by 5 bases and the J gene end by 2 bases; junction bases not matched to a gene: 5.

This clonotype was counted a few times. CDR3 residues: CSARAVALTGGNGYTF. The CDR3 DNA sequence: TGCAGTGCTAGAGCAGTGGCCCTCACAGGGGGGAATGGCTACACCTTC. V and J are TRBV20-1 and TRBJ1-2; 8 bases align to TRBD1. The CDR3 length is 16 residues. After removal of 1 base from V and 6 bases from J, the junction contained 13 bases not matched to a gene. The germline gives CDR1 DFQATT, CDR2 SNEGSKA (reference sequence).

This chain connects TRBV12-3 or TRBV12-4 to TRBJ2-1, with D possibly being TRBD1 (5 bases). V lost 6 bases and J 2 bases, leaving 14 bases between the germline ends. The CDR3 contains 15 residues. The CDR3 DNA is TGTGCCAGCAGCTGGGGCCCTTCAACCTACAATGAGCAGTTCTTC. This codes for CASSWGPSTYNEQFF.